This section outlines one TCR beta chain sequence together with its context. Antigen unknown. These data are taken from a study of CD8+ T cells in alopecia areata. This CDR3 comprises 11 residues. Trimming removed 4 bases at V and 6 bases at J, with 8 bases between. The germline V gene has CDR1 GTSNPN and CDR2 SVGIG (reference sequence). In each case, RNA was isolated and then reverse transcribed into cDNA as the sequencing template. Measured with immunoSEQ multiplex PCR; TCRdb has only the in-frame clones, and not every one. Seen here are around 190,000 clones, 55% to 70% observed once, and the top ten hold roughly 0.67%. Indicated treatment: oral pan-JAK inhibitor, 5-10 mg twice daily. Study-wide findings and caveats: Expanded CD8+ clones among the top 100, and scalp clonality, were significantly decreased by tofacitinib.

The sequences come from CD4+ T cells sorted from blood, collected at week 4, from a patient treated with tofacitinib. The rearrangement joins TRBV30 to TRBJ2-3; D perhaps matches TRBD1 (5 bases). This receptor was taken from a human donor with alopecia areata. CDR3 coding DNA: TGTGCCTGGACAGGGTTGGATACGCAGTATTTT. Protein product: CAWTGLDTQYF.